This TCR beta chain came from a study of Ad26.COV2.S vaccination and SARS-CoV-2 variants. The wider study: In the COV1001 trial, the donor was in the Ad26.COV2.S arm. Ad26.COV2.S was injected intramuscularly once or twice, 56 days apart.

CDR1 and CDR2 from the germline V gene are LGHNA and YSLEER. The CDR3 runs to 16 residues. V shed 4 bases and J 3 bases; nucleotides not matched to a gene: 7. This table comes from immunoSEQ multiplex PCR, and its TCRdb copy is limited to in-frame clones, with some not included. The sample contains about 220,000 clones, roughly 88% of which appear only once. Indicated treatment: about 20 received Ad26.COV2.S at low or high dose, single or two shots; about five received placebo; per-sample allocation not given. Each sample was drawn 63 days after the first injection (of vaccine or placebo). Study-wide findings and caveats: Recipients of vaccine and of placebo showed similar breadth of their non-spike TCR repertoires. Vaccinees displayed broader spike-specific TCR repertoires than placebo recipients.

Points on this clone: The antigen is unknown.

The sample in question was peripheral blood, obtained in a trial of Ad26.COV2.S vaccine versus placebo. The chain recombines TRBV4-3 with TRBJ2-1; 9 nucleotides line up with TRBD2. The TCR was taken from a person aged 18 to 65 who received the Ad26.COV2.S COVID-19 vaccine or a placebo. CDR3: CASSLEASGNYNEQFF. The DNA for the CDR3 is TGCGCCAGCAGCCTCGAAGCTAGCGGGAACTACAATGAGCAGTTCTTC.